This TCR beta chain was identified in a study of response to subunit inactivated influenza vaccine. This clonotype appeared a few times. V was cut by 2 bases and J by 4 bases, with 14 bases left in between. The CDR3 is 15 residues long. Germline CDR1 MGHRA, CDR2 YSYEKL. TCRdb analysed the RT-PCR reads with MiXCR anew, one entry per CDR3 protein. Among 600,000 to 700,000 distinct CDR3 sequences listed, 12% to 15% were seen once. The sequencing here drew on PBMCs from blood, taken 14 to 15 days before vaccination. This sequence was found in a man in his forties or fifties who received an inactivated influenza vaccine. This rearrangement joins TRBV4-1 to TRBJ2-5; no firm D call. Written as DNA, the CDR3 is TGCGCCAGCAGCCAAACGACGGAGCTGCTAGAGACCCAGTACTTC. Translation: CASSQTTELLETQYF.